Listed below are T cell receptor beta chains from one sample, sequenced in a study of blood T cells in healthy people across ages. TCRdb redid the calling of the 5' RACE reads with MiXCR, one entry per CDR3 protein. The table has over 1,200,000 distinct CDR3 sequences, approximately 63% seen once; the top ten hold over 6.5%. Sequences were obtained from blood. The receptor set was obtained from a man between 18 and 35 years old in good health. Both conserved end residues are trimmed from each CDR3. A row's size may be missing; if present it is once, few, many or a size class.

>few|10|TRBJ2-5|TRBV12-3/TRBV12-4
ASNSGTGLQY
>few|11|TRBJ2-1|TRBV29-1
SGGYRGGDEQF
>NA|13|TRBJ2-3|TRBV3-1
ASSPTGVLADTQY
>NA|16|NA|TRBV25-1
ASSELGIGAGSPYEQY
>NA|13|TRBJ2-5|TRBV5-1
ASSPEMTGFETQY
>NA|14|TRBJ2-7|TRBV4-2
ASSQEGGGGWYEQY
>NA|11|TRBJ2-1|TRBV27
ACRFGTDNEQF
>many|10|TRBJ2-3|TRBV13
ASSLEGDTQY
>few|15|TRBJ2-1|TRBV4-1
ASSQVGRDRKGDEQF
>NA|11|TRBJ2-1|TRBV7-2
ASSFTTYNEQF